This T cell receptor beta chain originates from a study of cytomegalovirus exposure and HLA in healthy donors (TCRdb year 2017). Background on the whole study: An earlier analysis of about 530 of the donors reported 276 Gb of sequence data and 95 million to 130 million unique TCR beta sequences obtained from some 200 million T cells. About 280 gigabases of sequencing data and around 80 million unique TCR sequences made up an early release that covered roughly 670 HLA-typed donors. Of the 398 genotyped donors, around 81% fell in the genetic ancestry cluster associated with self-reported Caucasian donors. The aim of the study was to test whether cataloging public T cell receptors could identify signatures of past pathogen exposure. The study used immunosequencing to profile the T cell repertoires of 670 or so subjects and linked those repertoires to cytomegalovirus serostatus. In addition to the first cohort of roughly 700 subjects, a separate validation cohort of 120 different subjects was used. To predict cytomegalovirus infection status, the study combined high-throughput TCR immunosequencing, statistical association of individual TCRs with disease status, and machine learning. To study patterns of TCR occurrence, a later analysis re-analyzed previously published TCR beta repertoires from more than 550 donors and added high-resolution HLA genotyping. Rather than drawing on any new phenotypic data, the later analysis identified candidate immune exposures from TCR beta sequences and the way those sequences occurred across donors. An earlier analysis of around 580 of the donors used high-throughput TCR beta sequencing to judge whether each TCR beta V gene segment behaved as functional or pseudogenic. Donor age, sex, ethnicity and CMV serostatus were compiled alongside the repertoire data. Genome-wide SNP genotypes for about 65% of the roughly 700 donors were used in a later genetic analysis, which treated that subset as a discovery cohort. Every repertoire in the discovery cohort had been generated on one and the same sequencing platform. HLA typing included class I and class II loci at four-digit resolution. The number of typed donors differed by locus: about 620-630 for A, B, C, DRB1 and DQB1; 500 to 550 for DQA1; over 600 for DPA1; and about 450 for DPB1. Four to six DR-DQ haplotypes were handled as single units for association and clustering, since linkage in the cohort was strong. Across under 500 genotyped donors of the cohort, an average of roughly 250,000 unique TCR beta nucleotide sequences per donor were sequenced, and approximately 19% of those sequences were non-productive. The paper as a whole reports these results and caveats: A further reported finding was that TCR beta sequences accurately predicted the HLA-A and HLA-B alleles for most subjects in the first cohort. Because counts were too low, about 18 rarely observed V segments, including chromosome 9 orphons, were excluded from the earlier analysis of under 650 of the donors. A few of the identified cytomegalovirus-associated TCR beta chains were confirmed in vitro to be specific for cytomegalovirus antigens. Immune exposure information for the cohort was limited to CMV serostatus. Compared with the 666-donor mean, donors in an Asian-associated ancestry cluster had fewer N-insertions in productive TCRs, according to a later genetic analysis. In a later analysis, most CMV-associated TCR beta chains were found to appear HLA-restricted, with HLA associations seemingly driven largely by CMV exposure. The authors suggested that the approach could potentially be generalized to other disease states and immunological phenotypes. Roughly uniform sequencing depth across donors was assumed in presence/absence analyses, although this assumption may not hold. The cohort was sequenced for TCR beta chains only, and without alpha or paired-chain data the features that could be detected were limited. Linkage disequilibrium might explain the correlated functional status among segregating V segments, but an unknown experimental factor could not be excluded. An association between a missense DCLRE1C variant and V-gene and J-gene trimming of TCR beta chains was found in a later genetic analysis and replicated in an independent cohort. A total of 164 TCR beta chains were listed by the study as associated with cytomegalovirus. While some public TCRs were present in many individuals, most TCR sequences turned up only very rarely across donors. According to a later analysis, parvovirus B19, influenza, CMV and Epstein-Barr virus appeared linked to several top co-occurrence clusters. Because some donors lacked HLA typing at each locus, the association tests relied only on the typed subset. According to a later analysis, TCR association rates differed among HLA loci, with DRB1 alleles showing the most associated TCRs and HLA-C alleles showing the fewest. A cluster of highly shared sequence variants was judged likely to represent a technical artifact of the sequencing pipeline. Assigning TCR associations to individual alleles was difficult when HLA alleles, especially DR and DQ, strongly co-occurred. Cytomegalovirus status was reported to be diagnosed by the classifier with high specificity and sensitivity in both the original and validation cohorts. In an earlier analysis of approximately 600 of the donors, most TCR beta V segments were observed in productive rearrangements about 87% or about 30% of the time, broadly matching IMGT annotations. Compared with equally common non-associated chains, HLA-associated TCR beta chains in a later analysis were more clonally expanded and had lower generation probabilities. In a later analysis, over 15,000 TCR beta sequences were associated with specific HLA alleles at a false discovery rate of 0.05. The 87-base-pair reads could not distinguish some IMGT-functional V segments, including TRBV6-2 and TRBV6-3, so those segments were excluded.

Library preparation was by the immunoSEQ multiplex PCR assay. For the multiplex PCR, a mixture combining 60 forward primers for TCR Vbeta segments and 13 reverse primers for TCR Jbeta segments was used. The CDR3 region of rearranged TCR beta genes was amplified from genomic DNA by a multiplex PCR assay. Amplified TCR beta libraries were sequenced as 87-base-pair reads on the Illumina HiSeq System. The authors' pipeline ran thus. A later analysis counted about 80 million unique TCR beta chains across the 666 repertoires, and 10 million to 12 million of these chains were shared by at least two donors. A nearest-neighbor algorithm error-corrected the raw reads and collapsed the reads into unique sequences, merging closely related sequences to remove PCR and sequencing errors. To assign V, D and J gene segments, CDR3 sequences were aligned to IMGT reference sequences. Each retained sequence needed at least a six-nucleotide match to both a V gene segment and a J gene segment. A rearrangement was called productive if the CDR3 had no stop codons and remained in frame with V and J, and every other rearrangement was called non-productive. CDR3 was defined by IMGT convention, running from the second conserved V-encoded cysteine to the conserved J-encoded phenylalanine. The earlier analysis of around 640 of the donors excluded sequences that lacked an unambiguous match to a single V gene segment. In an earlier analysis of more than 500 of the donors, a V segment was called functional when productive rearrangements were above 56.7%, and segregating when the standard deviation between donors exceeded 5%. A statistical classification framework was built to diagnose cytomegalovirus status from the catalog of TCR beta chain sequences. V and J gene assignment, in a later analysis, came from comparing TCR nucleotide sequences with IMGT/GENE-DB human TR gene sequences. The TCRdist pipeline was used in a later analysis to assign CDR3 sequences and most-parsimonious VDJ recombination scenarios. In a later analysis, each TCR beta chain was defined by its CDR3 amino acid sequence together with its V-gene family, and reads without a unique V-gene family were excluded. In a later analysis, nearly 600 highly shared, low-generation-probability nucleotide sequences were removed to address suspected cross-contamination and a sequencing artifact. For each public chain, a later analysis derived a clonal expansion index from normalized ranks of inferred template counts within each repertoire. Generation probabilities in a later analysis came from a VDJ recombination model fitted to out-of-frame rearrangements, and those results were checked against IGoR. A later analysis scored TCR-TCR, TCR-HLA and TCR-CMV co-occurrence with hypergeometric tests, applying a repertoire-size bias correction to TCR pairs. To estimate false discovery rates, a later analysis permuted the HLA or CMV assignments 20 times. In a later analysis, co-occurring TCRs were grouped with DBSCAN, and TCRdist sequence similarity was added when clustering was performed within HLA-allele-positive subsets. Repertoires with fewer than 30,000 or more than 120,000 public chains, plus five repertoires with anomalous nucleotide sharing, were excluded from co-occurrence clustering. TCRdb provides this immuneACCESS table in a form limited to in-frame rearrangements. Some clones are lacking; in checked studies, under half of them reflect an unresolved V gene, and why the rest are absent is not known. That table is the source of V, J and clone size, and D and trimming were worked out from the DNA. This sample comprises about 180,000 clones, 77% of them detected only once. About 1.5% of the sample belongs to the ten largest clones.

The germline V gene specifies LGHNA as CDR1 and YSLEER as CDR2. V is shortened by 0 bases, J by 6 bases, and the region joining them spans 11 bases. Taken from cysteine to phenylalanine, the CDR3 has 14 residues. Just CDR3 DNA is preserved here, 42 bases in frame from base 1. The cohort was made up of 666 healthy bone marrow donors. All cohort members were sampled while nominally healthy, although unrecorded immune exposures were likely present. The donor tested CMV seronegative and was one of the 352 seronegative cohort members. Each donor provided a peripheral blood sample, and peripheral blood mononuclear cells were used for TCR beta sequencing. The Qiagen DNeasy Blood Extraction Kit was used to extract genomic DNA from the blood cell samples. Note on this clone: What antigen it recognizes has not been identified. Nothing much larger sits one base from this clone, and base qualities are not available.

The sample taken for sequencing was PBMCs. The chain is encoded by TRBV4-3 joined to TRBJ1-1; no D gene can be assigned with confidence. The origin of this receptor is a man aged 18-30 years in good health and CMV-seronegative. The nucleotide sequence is TGCGCCAGCAGCCAAGACGGTTCGGTCTCTGAAGCTTTCTTT. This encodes CASSQDGSVSEAFF.